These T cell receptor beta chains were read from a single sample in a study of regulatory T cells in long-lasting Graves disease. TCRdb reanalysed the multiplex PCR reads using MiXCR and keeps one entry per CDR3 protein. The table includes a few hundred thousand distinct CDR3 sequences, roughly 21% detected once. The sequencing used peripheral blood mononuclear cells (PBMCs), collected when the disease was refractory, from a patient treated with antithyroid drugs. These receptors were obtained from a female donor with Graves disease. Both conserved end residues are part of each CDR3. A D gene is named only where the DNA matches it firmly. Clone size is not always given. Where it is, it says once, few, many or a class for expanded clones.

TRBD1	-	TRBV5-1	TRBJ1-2	TGCGCCAGCAGCTTACAGGGGCTGGACTATGGCTACACCTTC	CASSLQGLDYGYTF
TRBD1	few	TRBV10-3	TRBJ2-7	TGTGCCATCAGGGATGGACAGGGCCGGGAGCAGTACTTC	CAIRDGQGREQYF
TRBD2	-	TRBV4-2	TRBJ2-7	TGTGCCAGCAGGGCGGGGGTACGCTGTTGCGAGCAGTACTTC	CASRAGVRCCEQYF
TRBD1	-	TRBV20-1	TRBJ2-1	TGCAGTGCTAGCAAACCCGGGACAGGGGGCGGTGAGCAGTTCTTC	CSASKPGTGGGEQFF
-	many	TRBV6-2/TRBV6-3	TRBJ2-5	TGTGCCAGCAGAGACAGCTTGTACCAAGAGACCCAGTACTTC	CASRDSLYQETQYF
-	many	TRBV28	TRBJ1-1	TGTGCCAGCAGTTTACGGTTCATGAACACTGAAGCTTTCTTT	CASSLRFMNTEAFF
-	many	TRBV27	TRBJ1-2	TGTGCCAGCAGATTAGCCAGTGCTAACTATGGCTACACCTTC	CASRLASANYGYTF
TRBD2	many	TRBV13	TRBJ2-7	TGTGCCAGCAGCTTAGGAGGACAGGTCCGTCTAGCGGGATCCTACGAGCAGTACTTC	CASSLGGQVRLAGSYEQYF
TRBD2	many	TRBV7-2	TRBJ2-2	TGTGCCAGCAGCCAATTCCCGGGGGGAAACACCGGGGAGCTGTTTTTT	CASSQFPGGNTGELFF
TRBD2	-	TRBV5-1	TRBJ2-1	TGCGCCAGCAGCTCCCTCGGCGGGAGCTCCTACAATGAGCAGTTCTTC	CASSSLGGSSYNEQFF
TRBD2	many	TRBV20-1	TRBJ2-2	TGCAGTGCTAGAGATCTAGCGGGGGGTCCGAACACCGGGGAGCTGTTTTTT	CSARDLAGGPNTGELFF
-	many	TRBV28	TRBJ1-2	TGTGCCGCTACGAAGGGGGGCGCCGGGGATGGCTACACCTTC	CAATKGGAGDGYTF
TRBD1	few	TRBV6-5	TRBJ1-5	TGTGCCAGCAGTTGGACAGGGTATAGCAATCAGCCCCAGCATTTT	CASSWTGYSNQPQHF
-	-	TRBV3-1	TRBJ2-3	TGTGCCAGCAGCCATCGCACAGATACGCAGTATTTT	CASSHRTDTQYF
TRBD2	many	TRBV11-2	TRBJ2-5	TGTGCCAGCAGCCCCTGGCAACCTGTAGGGGGACTAGCGAGAGAGACCCAGTACTTC	CASSPWQPVGGLARETQYF
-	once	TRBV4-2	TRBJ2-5	TGTGCCAGCAGCCACCTCTCCGGACCCCCGGAGACCCAGTACTTC	CASSHLSGPPETQYF
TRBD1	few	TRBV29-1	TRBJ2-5	TGCAGCGTTGAATCTTTCCAGGGGGCGGGGGAGACCCAGTACTTC	CSVESFQGAGETQYF
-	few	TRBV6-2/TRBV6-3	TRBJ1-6	TGTGCCAGCAGTTATGGGGCTAATTCACCCCTCCACTTT	CASSYGANSPLHF
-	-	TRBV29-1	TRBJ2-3	TGCAGCGTTGAACGGTACACAGATACGCAGTATTTT	CSVERYTDTQYF
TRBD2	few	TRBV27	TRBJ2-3	TGTGCCAGCAGTTTGGCGGGAGGGGGGATAGATACGCAGTATTTT	CASSLAGGGIDTQYF
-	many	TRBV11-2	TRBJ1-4	TGTGCCAGCAGCTCAGGCCCGGGACAAGAAAAACTGTTTTTT	CASSSGPGQEKLFF
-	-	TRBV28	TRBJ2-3	TGTGCCAGCAGTTTATTTGGGATGGGTCAGGGGCAGAGGACAGATACGCAGTATTTT	CASSLFGMGQGQRTDTQYF
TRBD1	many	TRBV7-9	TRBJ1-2	TGTGCCAGCAGCCTACAGGGGGCTGAGGGCTACACCTTC	CASSLQGAEGYTF
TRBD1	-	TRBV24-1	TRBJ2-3	TGTGCCACCAGTTCTTGGGACAGGGACACAGATACGCAGTATTTT	CATSSWDRDTDTQYF
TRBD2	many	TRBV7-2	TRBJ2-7	TGTGCCAGCAGCTTCGGACTAGCCGACGAGCAGTACTTC	CASSFGLADEQYF
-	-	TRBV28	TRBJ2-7	TGTGCCAGCAGTTTGCCCCGGACTTCAACCTACGAGCAGTACTTC	CASSLPRTSTYEQYF
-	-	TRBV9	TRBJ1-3	TGTGCCAGCAGCCCCGACGGCAGCTCTGGAAACACCATATATTTT	CASSPDGSSGNTIYF
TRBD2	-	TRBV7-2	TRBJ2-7	TGTGCCAGCAGCCGAAGGACTAGCGTCTACGAGCAGTACTTC	CASSRRTSVYEQYF
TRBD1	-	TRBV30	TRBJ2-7	TGTGCCTGGAGGGGGACAGGGAGAGGGACGTACGAGCAGTACTTC	CAWRGTGRGTYEQYF
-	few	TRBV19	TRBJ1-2	TGTGCCAGTGGAGTGGGCCGTTATGGCTACACCTTC	CASGVGRYGYTF
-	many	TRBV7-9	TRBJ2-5	TGTGCCAGCAGGGGATTCGGGGGCGAAGGAGAGACCCAGTACTTC	CASRGFGGEGETQYF
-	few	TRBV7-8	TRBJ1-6	TGTGCCAGCAGCCCGAGATCCAGCTCCTATAATTCACCCCTCCACTTT	CASSPRSSSYNSPLHF
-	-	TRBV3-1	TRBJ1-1	TGTGCCAGCAGCCAAAGTACGTCGCAGGCGCTGAACACTGAAGCTTTCTTT	CASSQSTSQALNTEAFF
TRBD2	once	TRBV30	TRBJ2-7	TGTGCCTGGAGTCCCACCGGGGGGATAGCGGCCTACGAGCAGTACTTC	CAWSPTGGIAAYEQYF
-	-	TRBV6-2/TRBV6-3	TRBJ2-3	TGTGCCACCTTGAGGGTAGTGAGAGATACGCAGTATTTT	CATLRVVRDTQYF
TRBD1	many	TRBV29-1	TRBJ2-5	TGCAGCGTCGGGACAGGGGAGGAGACCCAGTACTTC	CSVGTGEETQYF
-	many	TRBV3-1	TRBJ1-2	TGTGCCAGCAGCACCGCTACCTATGGCTACACCTTC	CASSTATYGYTF
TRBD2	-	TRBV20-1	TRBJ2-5	TGCAGTGCTCTAAGCGGGGAAACCCAAGAGACCCAGTACTTC	CSALSGETQETQYF
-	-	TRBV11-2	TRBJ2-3	TGTGCCAGCAGCTTAGTACATGCAGATACGCAGTATTTT	CASSLVHADTQYF
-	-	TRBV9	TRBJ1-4	TGTGCCAGCAGCGTAGAACAGGGTGCAACTAATGAAAAACTGTTTTTT	CASSVEQGATNEKLFF
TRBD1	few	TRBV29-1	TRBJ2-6	TGCAGCGCCAATGTACAGGGGGACGTTGGGGCCAACGTCCTGACTTTC	CSANVQGDVGANVLTF
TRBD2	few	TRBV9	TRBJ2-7	TGTGCCAGCAGCGTAGGAACTAGCGGGAACGGGGCGTCCTACGAGCAGTACTTC	CASSVGTSGNGASYEQYF
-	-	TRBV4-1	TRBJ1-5	TGCGCCAGCAGCCAAGTAGCGGGTTGGGACGGTCAGCCCCAGCATTTT	CASSQVAGWDGQPQHF
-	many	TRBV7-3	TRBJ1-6	TGTGCCAGCAGCACATTCTTTGGGACACCCCTCCACTTT	CASSTFFGTPLHF
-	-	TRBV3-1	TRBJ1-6	TGTGCCAGCAGGACAGAGAATTCACCCCTCCACTTT	CASRTENSPLHF
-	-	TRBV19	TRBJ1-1	TGTGCCAGTAGTATTGTAGGGTTTGGGAACACTGAAGCTTTCTTT	CASSIVGFGNTEAFF
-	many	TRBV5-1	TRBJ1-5	TGTGCCAGCAGTTTATCAGGAAGCAATCAGCCCCAGCATTTT	CASSLSGSNQPQHF
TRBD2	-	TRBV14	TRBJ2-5	TGTGCCAGCAGCCCCTACGGGGGGGTAGAGACCCAGTACTTC	CASSPYGGVETQYF